This T cell receptor beta chain comes out of a study of blood T cells in healthy people across ages. Study summary: The capture of about one barcoded beta molecule per two T cells was achieved by template switching. General study findings and limits: What prevented conclusive comparison of naive and antigen-experienced cells was that PBMCs were unsorted.

The CDR3 covers 15 residues. J gave up 2 bases and V 7 bases, and 11 bases lay outside the gene matches. Germline V gene sequence: CDR1 DFQATT, CDR2 SNEGSKA (reference sequence). In the case of this clonotype: Its specificity is not known.

Primers used in a second PCR of about 7 to 12 cycles were a sample-barcoded 5' primer and a J-beta primer mix. A single record per CDR3 protein comes from TCRdb applying MiXCR to the 5' RACE reads. The sample has 800,000 to 900,000 distinct CDR3 sequences; roughly 60% are singletons. Healthy Caucasian individuals from Russia aged about 6 to 100 were enrolled as donors. This TCR came from a man aged 25-40 years in good health. The chain links TRBV20-1 to TRBJ2-1; 7 nucleotides align to TRBD1. Material: blood. The CDR3 sequence is CSDSPGTATYNEQFF. The CDR3 bases are TGCAGTGACTCACCCGGGACAGCTACCTACAATGAGCAGTTCTTC.